This T cell receptor beta chain originates from a study of T cell responses to AZD1222 COVID-19 vaccine. V shed 6 bases and J 5 bases; nucleotides not matched to a gene: 10. The CDR3 spans 15 residues. Germline values: CDR1 SEHNR, CDR2 FQNEAQ (reference sequence). Study observations and caveats: Nearly half of spike-specific TCRs reportedly target unmutated variant regions. Clonal diversity was possibly underestimated, and white British individuals and females predominated among donors. Just 5 or 6 AZD1222 recipients tested seropositive at baseline. Spike-wide vaccine-associated CD4 TCRs dominated at 160-218 and 743-854.

A single count supports this clone. Its antigen is not identified. Using immunoSEQ multiplex PCR, the repertoire was profiled, and TCRdb retains in-frame clones only, with some absent. The profile shows about 120,000 clones, 85% to 90% of them singletons. Sequenced material: peripheral blood, taken on day 0 of AZD1222 vaccination. The clonotype was recovered from an adult in good health. The chain is built from TRBV7-9 and TRBJ1-2, with 9 bases fitting TRBD1. The CDR3 sequence is CASSLLRDRVYGYTF. In DNA form, the CDR3 reads TGTGCCAGCAGTTTGCTCCGGGACAGGGTATATGGCTACACCTTC.